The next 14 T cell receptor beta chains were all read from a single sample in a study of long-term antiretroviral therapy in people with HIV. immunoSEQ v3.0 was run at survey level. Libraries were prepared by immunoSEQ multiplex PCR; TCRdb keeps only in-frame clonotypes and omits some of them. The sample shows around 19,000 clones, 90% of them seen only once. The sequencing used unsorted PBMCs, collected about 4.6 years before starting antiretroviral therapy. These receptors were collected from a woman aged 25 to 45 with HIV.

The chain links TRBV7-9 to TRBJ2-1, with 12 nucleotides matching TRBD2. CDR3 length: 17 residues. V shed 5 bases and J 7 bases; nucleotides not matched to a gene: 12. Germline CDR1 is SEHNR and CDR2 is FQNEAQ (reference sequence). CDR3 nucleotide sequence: TGTGCCAGCAGCCCAGGACTAGCGGGGAGGGTATATAATGAGCAGTTCTTC. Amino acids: CASSPGLAGRVYNEQFF.

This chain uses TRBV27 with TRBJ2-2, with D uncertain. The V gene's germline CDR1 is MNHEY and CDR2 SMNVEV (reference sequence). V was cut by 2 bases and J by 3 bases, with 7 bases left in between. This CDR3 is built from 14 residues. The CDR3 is CASSLRRDTGELFF. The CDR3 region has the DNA TGTGCCAGCAGTTTACGCCGGGACACCGGGGAGCTGTTTTTT.

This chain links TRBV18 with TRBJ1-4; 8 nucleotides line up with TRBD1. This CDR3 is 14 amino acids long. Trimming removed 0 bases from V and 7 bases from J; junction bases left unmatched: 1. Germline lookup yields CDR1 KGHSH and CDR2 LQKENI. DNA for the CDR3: TGTGCCAGCTCACCACCGGACAGGGTTGAAAAACTGTTTTTT. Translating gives CASSPPDRVEKLFF.

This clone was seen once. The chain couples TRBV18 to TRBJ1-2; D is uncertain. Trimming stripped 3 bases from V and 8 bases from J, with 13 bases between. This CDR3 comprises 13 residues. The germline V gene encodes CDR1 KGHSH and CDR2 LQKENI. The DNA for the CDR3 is TGTGCCAGCTCACCTAACGGTGAGCGGGGCTACACCTTC. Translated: CASSPNGERGYTF.

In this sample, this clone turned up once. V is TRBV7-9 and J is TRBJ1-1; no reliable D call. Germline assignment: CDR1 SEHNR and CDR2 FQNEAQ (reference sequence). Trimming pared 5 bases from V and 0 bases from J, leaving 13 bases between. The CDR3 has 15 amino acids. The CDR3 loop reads CASSPWTGMNTEAFF. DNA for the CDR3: TGTGCCAGCAGCCCGTGGACGGGCATGAACACTGAAGCTTTCTTT.

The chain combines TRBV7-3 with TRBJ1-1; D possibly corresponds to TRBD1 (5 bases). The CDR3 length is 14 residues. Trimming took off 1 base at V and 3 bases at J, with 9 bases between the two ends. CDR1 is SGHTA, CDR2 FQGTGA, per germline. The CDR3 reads CASSLSGGDTEAFF. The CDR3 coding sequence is TGTGCCAGCAGCTTAAGTGGGGGGGACACTGAAGCTTTCTTT.

Here the CDR3 reads CATSRDWEGSRGYGYTF. CDR3 sequence (DNA): TGTGCCACCAGCAGAGATTGGGAGGGTTCCAGGGGCTATGGCTACACCTTC. The rearrangement links TRBV15 to TRBJ1-2; TRBD1 might be the D (6 bases). The CDR3 runs to 17 residues. Deletions cut 0 bases from V and 4 bases from J, with 18 bases between. The germline gives CDR1 LNHNV, CDR2 YYDKDF (reference sequence).

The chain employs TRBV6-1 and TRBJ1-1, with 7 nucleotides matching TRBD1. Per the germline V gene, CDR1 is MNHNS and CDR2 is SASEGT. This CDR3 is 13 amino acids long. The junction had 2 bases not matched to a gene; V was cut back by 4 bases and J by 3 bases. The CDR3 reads CASSVTGYTEAFF. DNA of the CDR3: TGTGCCAGCAGTGTGACAGGGTACACTGAAGCTTTCTTT.

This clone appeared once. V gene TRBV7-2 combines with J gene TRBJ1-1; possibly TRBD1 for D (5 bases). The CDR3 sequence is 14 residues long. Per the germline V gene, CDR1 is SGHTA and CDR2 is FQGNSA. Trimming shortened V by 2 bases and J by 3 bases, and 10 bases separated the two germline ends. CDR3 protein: CASSLQGPDTEAFF. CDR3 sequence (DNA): TGTGCCAGCAGCTTACAGGGCCCGGACACTGAAGCTTTCTTT.

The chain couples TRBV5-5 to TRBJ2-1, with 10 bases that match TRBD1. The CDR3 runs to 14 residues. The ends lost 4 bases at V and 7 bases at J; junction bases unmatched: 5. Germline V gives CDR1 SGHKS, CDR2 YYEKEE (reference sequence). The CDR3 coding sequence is TGTGCCAGCAGCCGACAGGGGGCGAAGAATGAGCAGTTCTTC. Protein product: CASSRQGAKNEQFF.

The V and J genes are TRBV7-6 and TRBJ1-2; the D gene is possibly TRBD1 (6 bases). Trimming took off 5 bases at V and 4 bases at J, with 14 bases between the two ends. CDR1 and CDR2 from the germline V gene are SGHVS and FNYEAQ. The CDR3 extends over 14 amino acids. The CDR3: CASSPLGGAYGYTF. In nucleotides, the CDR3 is TGTGCCAGCAGCCCCTTAGGGGGGGCCTATGGCTACACCTTC.

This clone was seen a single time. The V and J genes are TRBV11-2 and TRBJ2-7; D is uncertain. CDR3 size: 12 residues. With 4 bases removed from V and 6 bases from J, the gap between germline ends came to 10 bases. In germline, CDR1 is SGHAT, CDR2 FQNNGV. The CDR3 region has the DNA TGTGCCAGCAGCTCTAGTTCGGGCGAGCAGTACTTC. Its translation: CASSSSSGEQYF.

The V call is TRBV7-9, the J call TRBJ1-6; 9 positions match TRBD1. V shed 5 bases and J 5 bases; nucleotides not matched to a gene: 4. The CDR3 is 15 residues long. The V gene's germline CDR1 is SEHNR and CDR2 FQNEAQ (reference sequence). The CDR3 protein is CASSVRTGDNSPLHF. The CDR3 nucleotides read TGTGCCAGCAGCGTTCGGACAGGGGATAATTCACCCCTCCACTTT.

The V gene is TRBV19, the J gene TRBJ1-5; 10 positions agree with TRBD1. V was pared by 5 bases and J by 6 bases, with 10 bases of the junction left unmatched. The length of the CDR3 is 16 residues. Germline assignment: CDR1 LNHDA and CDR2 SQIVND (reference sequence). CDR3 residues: CASSLIGQGGGQPQHF. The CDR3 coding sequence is TGTGCCAGTAGTCTAATTGGACAGGGGGGTGGTCAGCCCCAGCATTTT. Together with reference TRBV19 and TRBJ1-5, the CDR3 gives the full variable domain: DGGITQSPKYLFRKEGQNVTLSCEQNLNHDAMYWYRQDPGQGLRLIYYSQIVNDFQKGDIAEGYSVSREKKESFPLTVTSAQKNPTAFYLCASSLIGQGGGQPQHFGDGTRLSIL.